This T cell receptor beta chain was found in a study of radiotherapy plus CTLA-4 blockade in lung cancer. Produced via immunoSEQ multiplex PCR; TCRdb's table is partial and in-frame only. The profile shows tens of thousands of clones, 78% of them singletons. Germline CDR1 and CDR2: SGHTA and FQGNSA. After removal of 6 bases from V and 0 bases from J, the junction contained 7 bases not matched to a gene. The CDR3 has 16 residues. The sequences come from peripheral blood, collected from a patient treated with radiotherapy plus ipilimumab. This receptor was identified in a human donor with non-small cell lung cancer who had a partial response to radiotherapy plus ipilimumab. Some clones in this sample may be carry-over from other donors' samples. The chain has TRBV7-2 and TRBJ1-3, with 8 bases lining up with TRBD1. CDR3 coding DNA: TGTGCCAGCAGAGAACAGGGGGGGAACTCTGGAAACACCATATATTTT. The encoded protein is CASREQGGNSGNTIYF.